The T cell receptor (beta chain) described here comes from a study of cytomegalovirus exposure and HLA in healthy donors. The wider study: Researchers found that around 80% of 350 to 500 genotyped donors fell within the Caucasian-associated ancestry cluster.

This CDR3 has 13 residues. Germline assignment: CDR1 SEHNR and CDR2 FQNEAQ (reference sequence). J gave up 7 bases and V 4 bases, and 1 base lay outside the gene matches. The PCR made use of 60 Vbeta and 13 Jbeta primers. Data came from immunoSEQ multiplex PCR; TCRdb stores just in-frame clones and leaves some out. The sample contains 150,000 to 200,000 clones, 70% to 80% of which appear only once. The sequence came from a man aged 25 to 45 in good health and CMV-seronegative. Sample: PBMCs. The chain is built from TRBV7-9 and TRBJ1-6; TRBD1 aligns across 7 bases. CDR3 sequence: CASSSQGNSPLHF. The CDR3 DNA reads as TGTGCCAGCAGCTCACAGGGGAATTCACCCCTCCACTTT.